This is a list of T cell receptor beta chains from one sample in a study of cytomegalovirus exposure and HLA in healthy donors. Here immunoSEQ multiplex PCR was the method, and the copy in TCRdb shows in-frame clones only, minus some. The sample holds 100,000 to 150,000 clones, around four fifths seen once. The sequenced sample consisted of PBMCs. These receptors were obtained from a human donor in good health. The CDR3 runs from the conserved cysteine through the conserved F or W. The order of the fields is J gene, clone size, D gene, CDR3 length, V gene, CDR3 protein, CDR3 DNA. A D gene is named only where the DNA matches it firmly. Expanded clones get a size class; other rows say once, few or many, or leave the size out.

j_call: TRBJ2-5; clone_size: -; d_call: TRBD2; cdr3_length: 16; v_call: TRBV5-6; cdr3_aa: CASSPGLAGLQETQYF; cdr3_nt: TGTGCCAGCAGCCCCGGACTAGCGGGGCTTCAAGAGACCCAGTACTTC
j_call: TRBJ2-1; clone_size: few; d_call: TRBD2; cdr3_length: 14; v_call: TRBV6-5; cdr3_aa: CASSYGGGVNEQFF; cdr3_nt: TGTGCCAGCAGTTATGGCGGGGGGGTGAATGAGCAGTTCTTC
j_call: TRBJ1-1; clone_size: -; d_call: -; cdr3_length: 13; v_call: TRBV7-2; cdr3_aa: CASSTQGNTEAFF; cdr3_nt: TGTGCCAGCAGCACCCAGGGGAACACTGAAGCTTTCTTT
j_call: TRBJ1-5; clone_size: -; d_call: -; cdr3_length: 14; v_call: TRBV7-8; cdr3_aa: CASSLASGGQPQHF; cdr3_nt: TGTGCCAGCAGCTTAGCCAGCGGCGGTCAGCCCCAGCATTTT
j_call: TRBJ1-1; clone_size: -; d_call: -; cdr3_length: 15; v_call: TRBV19; cdr3_aa: CASSIVGLGNTEAFF; cdr3_nt: TGTGCCAGTAGTATAGTCGGACTTGGGAACACTGAAGCTTTCTTT
j_call: TRBJ1-5; clone_size: once; d_call: -; cdr3_length: 14; v_call: TRBV19; cdr3_aa: CATQGVGVSLSQHF; cdr3_nt: TGTGCCACACAAGGGGTTGGGGTATCTCTGTCCCAGCATTTT
j_call: TRBJ2-5; clone_size: -; d_call: -; cdr3_length: 17; v_call: TRBV7-9; cdr3_aa: CASSYYQASGTQETQYF; cdr3_nt: TGTGCCAGCAGCTATTATCAGGCCTCCGGAACCCAAGAGACCCAGTACTTC
j_call: TRBJ1-3; clone_size: medium-sized; d_call: -; cdr3_length: 14; v_call: TRBV4-2; cdr3_aa: CASSPDRTGNTIYF; cdr3_nt: TGTGCCAGCAGCCCCGACAGGACTGGAAACACCATATATTTT
j_call: TRBJ1-5; clone_size: -; d_call: TRBD1; cdr3_length: 14; v_call: TRBV7-9; cdr3_aa: CASSSRTGNQPQHF; cdr3_nt: TGTGCCAGCAGCTCCCGGACAGGGAATCAGCCCCAGCATTTT
j_call: TRBJ2-7; clone_size: once; d_call: -; cdr3_length: 12; v_call: TRBV21-1; cdr3_aa: CANPQRGGEQYF; cdr3_nt: TGTGCCAACCCCCAGAGGGGAGGCGAGCAGTACTTC
j_call: TRBJ1-1; clone_size: -; d_call: -; cdr3_length: 15; v_call: TRBV25-1; cdr3_aa: CASSESVGANSEAFF; cdr3_nt: TGTGCCAGCAGTGAATCCGTGGGGGCAAACTCTGAAGCTTTCTTT
j_call: TRBJ2-7; clone_size: -; d_call: TRBD2; cdr3_length: 13; v_call: TRBV2; cdr3_aa: CASTGLAEYEQYF; cdr3_nt: TGTGCCAGCACCGGACTAGCCGAATACGAGCAGTACTTC
j_call: TRBJ1-1; clone_size: -; d_call: -; cdr3_length: 13; v_call: TRBV28; cdr3_aa: CASRGQVNSEAFF; cdr3_nt: TGTGCCAGCAGGGGCCAGGTGAACTCTGAAGCTTTCTTT
j_call: TRBJ1-6; clone_size: -; d_call: TRBD1; cdr3_length: 14; v_call: TRBV15; cdr3_aa: CATSRDRGYSPLHF; cdr3_nt: TGTGCCACCAGCAGGGACAGGGGATATTCACCCCTCCACTTT
j_call: TRBJ1-1; clone_size: once; d_call: -; cdr3_length: 16; v_call: TRBV5-1; cdr3_aa: CASSSQDTYMNTEAFF; cdr3_nt: TGCGCCAGCAGCTCCCAGGATACCTACATGAACACTGAAGCTTTCTTT
j_call: TRBJ1-2; clone_size: -; d_call: -; cdr3_length: 13; v_call: TRBV18; cdr3_aa: CASSPGGNYGYTF; cdr3_nt: TGTGCCAGCTCACCAGGCGGTAACTATGGCTACACCTTC
j_call: TRBJ2-7; clone_size: once; d_call: TRBD1; cdr3_length: 13; v_call: TRBV7-9; cdr3_aa: CSSSRLDRDEQYF; cdr3_nt: TGTTCCAGCAGCCGTCTCGACAGGGACGAGCAGTACTTC
j_call: TRBJ2-5; clone_size: -; d_call: -; cdr3_length: 16; v_call: TRBV27; cdr3_aa: CASSLNGGLIQETQYF; cdr3_nt: TGTGCCAGCAGTTTAAATGGTGGCCTCATCCAAGAGACCCAGTACTTC
j_call: TRBJ1-5; clone_size: -; d_call: -; cdr3_length: 14; v_call: TRBV7-9; cdr3_aa: CASSGGSGNQPQHF; cdr3_nt: TGTGCCAGCAGCGGGGGCTCTGGCAATCAGCCCCAGCATTTT
j_call: TRBJ2-5; clone_size: -; d_call: TRBD1; cdr3_length: 16; v_call: TRBV18; cdr3_aa: CASSPSAGGRLGTQYF; cdr3_nt: TGTGCCAGCTCACCTTCGGCAGGGGGCCGTTTGGGGACCCAGTACTTC
j_call: TRBJ1-2; clone_size: -; d_call: TRBD1; cdr3_length: 19; v_call: TRBV15; cdr3_aa: CATSRGLATGAPFNYGYTF; cdr3_nt: TGTGCCACCAGCAGAGGGCTAGCGACAGGGGCTCCTTTTAACTATGGCTACACCTTC
j_call: TRBJ2-1; clone_size: -; d_call: TRBD1; cdr3_length: 15; v_call: TRBV7-9; cdr3_aa: CASSLDRGPHNEQFF; cdr3_nt: TGTGCCAGCAGCTTAGACAGGGGGCCGCACAATGAGCAGTTCTTC
j_call: TRBJ1-5; clone_size: few; d_call: -; cdr3_length: 13; v_call: TRBV7-6; cdr3_aa: CASSLDAGGPQHF; cdr3_nt: TGTGCCAGCAGCTTAGATGCCGGGGGGCCCCAGCATTTT
j_call: TRBJ1-2; clone_size: -; d_call: TRBD1; cdr3_length: 15; v_call: TRBV11-2; cdr3_aa: CASSLGTGEGYGYTF; cdr3_nt: TGTGCCAGCAGCTTGGGGACAGGGGAAGGGTATGGCTACACCTTC
j_call: TRBJ2-6; clone_size: -; d_call: TRBD1; cdr3_length: 15; v_call: TRBV9; cdr3_aa: CASDRGDSGANVLTF; cdr3_nt: TGTGCCAGCGACAGGGGGGATTCTGGGGCCAACGTCCTGACTTTC
j_call: TRBJ1-2; clone_size: -; d_call: TRBD1; cdr3_length: 13; v_call: TRBV6-1; cdr3_aa: CASSETGARGYTF; cdr3_nt: TGTGCCAGCAGTGAAACAGGGGCGAGAGGCTACACCTTC
j_call: TRBJ2-5; clone_size: -; d_call: -; cdr3_length: 13; v_call: TRBV5-1; cdr3_aa: CASSLAGGETQYF; cdr3_nt: TGCGCCAGCAGCTTGGCCGGCGGGGAGACCCAGTACTTC
j_call: TRBJ1-1; clone_size: -; d_call: -; cdr3_length: 14; v_call: TRBV5-1; cdr3_aa: CASNGGSSNTEAFF; cdr3_nt: TGCGCCAGCAATGGAGGATCTTCAAACACTGAAGCTTTCTTT
j_call: TRBJ1-1; clone_size: few; d_call: -; cdr3_length: 15; v_call: TRBV6-4; cdr3_aa: CASRPRAIMNTEAFF; cdr3_nt: TGTGCCAGCAGACCCAGGGCGATCATGAACACTGAAGCTTTCTTT
j_call: TRBJ1-1; clone_size: few; d_call: -; cdr3_length: 14; v_call: TRBV4-1; cdr3_aa: CASRGPLMNTEAFF; cdr3_nt: TGCGCCAGCAGGGGCCCGCTGATGAACACTGAAGCTTTCTTT
j_call: TRBJ2-7; clone_size: -; d_call: -; cdr3_length: 14; v_call: TRBV5-1; cdr3_aa: CASSLAEGIYEQYF; cdr3_nt: TGCGCCAGCAGCTTGGCCGAGGGAATCTACGAGCAGTACTTC
j_call: TRBJ2-1; clone_size: -; d_call: TRBD1; cdr3_length: 17; v_call: TRBV4-2; cdr3_aa: CASSQDGRGLGHNEQFF; cdr3_nt: TGTGCCAGCAGCCAAGACGGTAGGGGGCTTGGGCACAATGAGCAGTTCTTC